One and the same sample provided the 3 T cell receptor beta chains below, sequenced in a study of immune heterogeneity within non-small cell lung tumors. TCR beta CDR3 was amplified by multiplex PCR using 32 V and 13 J primers. TCRdb re-analysed the multiplex PCR reads in MiXCR, keeping a single row per CDR3 protein. The table shows some 13,000 distinct CDR3 sequences, with 23% occurring only once. Bulk tumor genomic DNA (roughly 630 ng per sample) served as template. Primary tumors were biopsied several times each, far apart, intraoperatively. The study cohort was described as untreated, and its members had newly diagnosed non-small cell lung cancer. They went on to have curative surgery. Sequences were obtained from lung tumor tissue. The origin of the receptors is a man in his fifties or sixties with non-small cell lung cancer.

This clonotype is categorized as medium-sized (0.01 to 0.1%). The V and J genes are TRBV5-4 and TRBJ1-3, with D perhaps matching TRBD1 (6 bases). CDR3 length equals 15 residues. Germline lookup yields CDR1 SGHNT and CDR2 YYREEE (reference sequence). CDR3 region: CAEHDPGGPGNTIYF. As DNA, the CDR3 is TGTGCAGAGCACGACCCGGGGGGCCCTGGAAACACCATATATTTT.

The sample holds many counts of this clonotype. The chain joins TRBV7-9 to TRBJ2-7, with D possibly being TRBD2 (6 bases). Trimming removed 2 bases at V and 4 bases at J, with 15 bases between. The CDR3 consists of 15 residues. Germline lookup yields CDR1 SEHNR and CDR2 FQNEAQ (reference sequence). CDR3 sequence: CASSLRASESYEQYF. As DNA, the CDR3 is TGTGCCAGCAGCTTACGAGCTAGCGAGTCTTACGAGCAGTACTTC. Based on the CDR3 plus reference TRBV7-9 and TRBJ2-7, the full variable domain is DTGVSQNPRHKITKRGQNVTFRCDPISEHNRLYWYRQTLGQGPEFLTYFQNEAQLEKSRLLSDRFSAERPKGSFSTLEIQRTEQGDSAMYLCASSLRASESYEQYFGPGTRLTVT.

The V call is TRBV6-5, the J call TRBJ2-5; D remains unclear. Germline loops: CDR1 MNHEY, CDR2 SVGAGI. Trimming shortened V by 4 bases and J by 4 bases, and 4 bases separated the two germline ends. The CDR3 sequence is 11 residues long. Written as DNA, the CDR3 is TGTGCCAGCAGTTCTACAGAGACCCAGTACTTC. It encodes CASSSTETQYF.